This T cell receptor (beta chain) was sequenced for a study of blood T cell repertoires in COVID-19. At the level of the study: Italy, Spain and the United States were the sources of the convalescent and acute COVID-19 samples. Sources were T cells, B-cell-depleted T cells, or PBMCs; the material itself was cDNA or gDNA.

Original processing methods: Nucleated cell counts were estimated from reference gene primer amplification. Sequenced by immunoSEQ multiplex PCR; TCRdb stores in-frame clones only, minus some. V, J and clone size derive from that table, while D and trimming were established from the DNA sequence. This table holds approximately 30,000 clones, about 92% found once. The ends were cut back, 1 base at V and 4 bases at J, with 7 bases in the middle. There are 13 residues in the CDR3. The germline V gene encodes CDR1 LNHDA and CDR2 SQIVND (reference sequence). The TCR sequence derives from a man between 65 and 85 years old with active or convalescent COVID-19. The sequencing sample was made of peripheral blood. This rearrangement joins TRBV19 to TRBJ2-5; D call uncertain. The CDR3: CASSIAVPETQYF. In nucleotides, the CDR3 is TGTGCCAGTAGTATAGCAGTCCCAGAGACCCAGTACTTC.